This T cell receptor beta chain is from a study of Ad26.COV2.S vaccination and SARS-CoV-2 variants. CDR1 is MNHEY and CDR2 is SMNVEV in the germline V gene (reference sequence). V gave up 4 bases and J gave up 1 base, with 8 bases separating them. There are 14 residues in the CDR3. Remarks on this clone: What it binds is not known.

Study-wide findings and caveats: Measures of TCR breadth and depth may have fallen short of total T cell responses. People who got the vaccine had more spike-specific TCR breadth than people who got placebo.

This table comes from immunoSEQ multiplex PCR, and its TCRdb copy is limited to in-frame clones, with some not included. Among about 440,000 clones, around 90% were seen once, and the ten largest hold more than 3.5%. Regarding treatment: roughly 18 received Ad26.COV2.S at low or high dose, single or two shots; five or six received placebo; per-sample allocation not given. All samples were drawn on day 63, counting from the first vaccine or placebo injection. Recruitment in Boston yielded a donor of adult age, 18-55 years. The receptor was derived from a person between 18 and 59 years old who received the Ad26.COV2.S COVID-19 vaccine or a placebo. The starting material was peripheral blood, obtained in a trial of Ad26.COV2.S vaccine versus placebo. This chain uses TRBV27 with TRBJ1-5; no reliable D call. DNA of the CDR3: TGTGCCAGCAGTTCCCCTGGGAGCAATCAGCCCCAGCATTTT. Amino acids: CASSSPGSNQPQHF.